Listed below are T cell receptor beta chains from one sample, sequenced in a study of T cell changes during pregnancy in multiple sclerosis. The assay was immunoSEQ multiplex PCR, and TCRdb's table has in-frame clones only and misses some. The repertoire holds tens of thousands of clones, 80% to 95% seen once, with 0.43% in the top ten. The sample was CD4+ T cells from peripheral blood mononuclear cells, taken before pregnancy. These receptors were taken from a female donor with multiple sclerosis, enrolled in a pregnancy study. Both conserved end residues are part of each CDR3.

cdr3_aa j_call v_call
CASSLDLAGIPHEQYF TRBJ2-7 TRBV11-3
CASRLLAGGPGANVLTF TRBJ2-6 TRBV19
CSVTQVLNYGYTF TRBJ1-2 TRBV29-1
CASTQQGYGSYEQYF TRBJ2-7 TRBV2
CASSFQGGNTEAFF TRBJ1-1 TRBV7-3
CASSLAALAVNEQFF TRBJ2-1 TRBV5-4
CASSPPTSGLFF TRBJ2-1 TRBV13
CSVGGVVGYGYTF TRBJ1-2 TRBV29-1
CASSPQAFKNIQYF TRBJ2-4 TRBV7-2
CASSSRTRGTGELFF TRBJ2-2 TRBV7-3
CASSISTGFSGNTIYF TRBJ1-3 TRBV7-9
CASSGGTGTDTQYF TRBJ2-3 TRBV9
CATGEGANTEAFF TRBJ1-1 TRBV15
CASRRTSGRAGTDTQYF TRBJ2-3 TRBV27
CASSITGGAVGENTEAFF TRBJ1-1 TRBV19
CSVEYRGRRGTEAFF TRBJ1-1 TRBV29-1
CASSLVGGDQETQYF TRBJ2-5 TRBV5-4
CASSFVVGNEQFF TRBJ2-1 TRBV7-9
CASSPQTNGRKQGFGSYEQYF TRBJ2-7 TRBV19
CASRDSGRGNNEQFF TRBJ2-1 TRBV6-6
CASSMGRVGQTQYF TRBJ2-5 TRBV19
CASTESGGGETQYF TRBJ2-5 TRBV5-1
CASSRSASGSISAKNIQYF TRBJ2-4 TRBV27
CASRPTGNLYEQYF TRBJ2-7 TRBV7-2
CASSDSFHRDPGANVLTF TRBJ2-6 TRBV6-4
CASSLDSGVYNEKLFF TRBJ1-4 TRBV28
CASSIYRGDSNQPQHF TRBJ1-5 TRBV19
CASSVESSTTTDTQYF TRBJ2-3 TRBV9
CASSLVRGNTEAFF TRBJ1-1 TRBV5-1
CASSSSWAPNIQYF TRBJ2-4 TRBV11-3
CSVDIGADTQYF TRBJ2-3 TRBV29-1
CASSFRLGQGSYEQYF TRBJ2-7 TRBV28
CASSYGRGTSYNEQFF TRBJ2-1 TRBV27
CASSPSLGQGQYEQYF TRBJ2-7 TRBV5-1
CASSVKDRVSEQFF TRBJ2-1 TRBV9
CASSEWRGRGYTF TRBJ1-2 TRBV2
CASSNPGQGKKVSYEQYF TRBJ2-7 TRBV21-1
CASSLALRRGSYEQYF TRBJ2-7 TRBV7-9
CACYPGVKSGYTF TRBJ1-2 TRBV30
CASSTPAGELFF TRBJ2-2 TRBV19
CASSFGQGRETQYF TRBJ2-5 TRBV5-1
CASRAWTSETYEQYF TRBJ2-7 TRBV2
CASSPMGQRNGYTF TRBJ1-2 TRBV2
CASSQNGWEDYTF TRBJ1-2 TRBV4-2
CASSPRLAEQETQYF TRBJ2-5 TRBV7-9
CASRLMNQETQYF TRBJ2-5 TRBV6-6
CASSDGGQKNNSPLHF TRBJ1-6 TRBV25-1
CASTQFDGNTIYF TRBJ1-3 TRBV7-9
CASSSSPLTSGRETGELFF TRBJ2-2 TRBV19
CASSLRTSGSGGNEQFF TRBJ2-1 TRBV5-1
CASRGHHTDTQYF TRBJ2-3 TRBV6-1
CASREGRKPGNTIYF TRBJ1-3 TRBV2
CAWRDRVGTGELFF TRBJ2-2 TRBV30
CASRRTDSYNEQFF TRBJ2-1 TRBV5-1
CASSVAPLAGDEQYF TRBJ2-7 TRBV9
CASSGGGTEAFF TRBJ1-1 TRBV5-6
CASSYSRSTNQPQHF TRBJ1-5 TRBV6-5
CAIRIDRDYGYTF TRBJ1-2 TRBV10-3
CASSSGNSGNTIYF TRBJ1-3 TRBV7-8